The 21 T cell receptor beta chains reported below all come from one sample, sequenced in a study of blood T cells in healthy people across ages. Sample-barcoded 5' priming and a J-beta primer mix drove a second PCR of about 6 to 11 cycles. TCRdb reprocessed the 5' RACE reads via MiXCR and lists one record per CDR3 protein. The repertoire holds 700,000 or so distinct CDR3 sequences, with about 20% as singletons. What was sequenced was blood. These receptors were collected from a man aged 65-85 years in good health.

The CDR3 is CASSPDFNEQFF. The CDR3 DNA is TGTGCCAGCAGCCCTGATTTCAATGAGCAGTTCTTC. The chain uses TRBV7-9 and TRBJ2-1; D unclear. With 5 bases removed from V and 6 bases from J, the gap between germline ends came to 8 bases. The germline CDR1 and CDR2 sequences are SEHNR and FQNEAQ (reference sequence). The CDR3 has 12 residues. Variable domain in full (rest from reference TRBV7-9 and TRBJ2-1): DTGVSQNPRHKITKRGQNVTFRCDPISEHNRLYWYRQTLGQGPEFLTYFQNEAQLEKSRLLSDRFSAERPKGSFSTLEIQRTEQGDSAMYLCASSPDFNEQFFGPGTRLTVL.

In DNA, the CDR3 is TGTGCCAGCAGCTCACGGGGGGCGTCCCCAGGTGGCTACACCTTC. This sequence encodes CASSSRGASPGGYTF. V gene TRBV7-2 combines with J gene TRBJ1-2; maybe TRBD1 (6 bases). CDR3 length equals 15 residues. With 4 bases removed from V and 7 bases from J, the gap between germline ends came to 19 bases. The germline CDR1 and CDR2 sequences are SGHTA and FQGNSA.

This clonotype turned up a few times. V is TRBV4-3 and J is TRBJ1-4; a weak D match, TRBD1 (5 bases). The CDR3 totals 17 residues. The V gene lost 0 bases and the J gene lost 5 bases, with 16 bases spanning the gap. Germline V gives CDR1 LGHNA, CDR2 YSLEER. CDR3 residues: CASSQEKNPQGNEKLFF. The CDR3, as DNA: TGCGCCAGCAGCCAAGAGAAAAACCCGCAGGGAAATGAAAAACTGTTTTTT.

The chain uses TRBV4-2 and TRBJ1-5; unclear D gene. From germline, CDR1 is LGHNA and CDR2 YNFKEQ. The CDR3 consists of 15 residues. Trimming took 0 bases from V and 9 from J, leaving 15 bases between them. The CDR3 sequence: CASSQDLGTSGPQHF. In nucleotides, the CDR3 is TGTGCCAGCAGCCAAGATTTGGGAACCTCGGGGCCCCAGCATTTT.

V and J are TRBV27 and TRBJ1-2; TRBD1 matches at 11 bases. The CDR3 consists of 16 residues. Germline CDR1 is MNHEY and CDR2 is SMNVEV (reference sequence). The V and J ends lost 7 bases and 4 bases, in that order; junction bases with no gene match: 11. In nucleotides, the CDR3 is TGTGCCAGCACCCCAACCGGGACAGGGGGACTCTATGGCTACACCTTC. Translating it yields CASTPTGTGGLYGYTF.

This clonotype was seen more than once but under ten times. The chain joins TRBV12-3 or TRBV12-4 to TRBJ1-1, with D possibly being TRBD1 (6 bases). V lost 5 bases to trimming and J lost 3 bases, with 13 bases between them. CDR3 length: 14 residues. The CDR3 loop is CASSAQGAHTEAFF. The CDR3 DNA reads TGTGCCAGCAGTGCACAGGGAGCGCACACTGAAGCTTTCTTT.

There are many counts of this clonotype. The chain joins TRBV7-9 to TRBJ2-5, with D uncertain. CDR1 is SEHNR, CDR2 FQNEAQ, per germline (reference sequence). The CDR3 extends over 13 amino acids. With 2 bases removed from V and 4 bases from J, the gap between germline ends came to 8 bases. CDR3 DNA sequence: TGTGCCAGCAGCTTAACGGGCTTAGAGACCCAGTACTTC. Its protein product is CASSLTGLETQYF.

This clonotype was counted only a few times. The chain combines TRBV7-8 with TRBJ2-7, with TRBD2 matching 11 bases. V trimming: 5 bases; J trimming: 6 bases; junction bases outside the gene matches: 3. The CDR3 has 13 residues. Germline V gives CDR1 SGHVS, CDR2 FQNEAQ. CDR3 sequence (DNA): TGTGCCAGCAGCGCTAGCGGGAGGATCGAGCAGTACGTC. Protein sequence: CASSASGRIEQYV.

The chain has TRBV5-1 and TRBJ2-5, with D tentatively TRBD1 or TRBD2 (5 bases each). The assigned J gene may be wrong: the sequence end matches TRBJ2-7 better. Germline loops: CDR1 SGHRS, CDR2 YFSETQ. The CDR3 has 13 residues. This CDR3 is CASSLDGGGEQYV. The CDR3, as DNA: TGCGCCAGCAGCTTGGATGGGGGTGGCGAGCAGTACGTC.

The rearrangement uses TRBV3-1 and TRBJ1-1, with D uncertain. There are 11 residues in the CDR3. V was cut by 3 bases and J by 4 bases, with 3 bases left in between. CDR1 is LGHDT, CDR2 YNNKEL, per germline (reference sequence). The CDR3 sequence is CASSHVTEAFF. CDR3 DNA: TGTGCCAGCAGCCATGTCACTGAAGCTTTCTTT. The whole variable domain, filled in from reference TRBV3-1 and TRBJ1-1, reads DTAVSQTPKYLVTQMGNDKSIKCEQNLGHDTMYWYKQDSKKFLKIMFSYNNKELIINETVPNRFSPKSPDKAHLNLHINSLELGDSAVYFCASSHVTEAFFGQGTRLTVV.

This chain links TRBV29-1 with TRBJ1-2, with 7 bases that match TRBD1. V lost 0 bases and J lost 5; bases outside the gene matches: 12. CDR3 size: 16 residues. Germline V gene sequence: CDR1 SQVTM, CDR2 ANQGSEA. The CDR3 loop is CSVEDRQTGQRYGYTF. The DNA for the CDR3 is TGCAGCGTTGAAGACAGACAGACAGGGCAGCGGTATGGCTACACCTTC.

The sample holds a few counts of this clonotype. The chain combines TRBV2 with TRBJ2-1, with a weak D call TRBD2 (5 bases). Germline V gene data show CDR1 as SNHLY and CDR2 as FYNNEI. The V end lost 3 bases, the J end lost 0 bases, and 12 bases lay between the germline ends. CDR3 length: 16 residues. This CDR3 is CASSDRSGDSYNEQFF. The CDR3, as DNA: TGTGCCAGCAGTGATCGGAGCGGCGACTCCTACAATGAGCAGTTCTTC.

This clonotype was counted only a few times. The chain recombines TRBV20-1 with TRBJ2-7; 7 bases fit TRBD2. The DNA end lines up better with TRBJ2-1; the J call may be wrong. From germline, CDR1 is DFQATT and CDR2 SNEGSKA (reference sequence). This CDR3 comprises 15 residues. This CDR3 reads CSASGGLAESNEQFF. The CDR3 DNA follows: TGCAGTGCCTCTGGCGGGCTAGCGGAGAGCAATGAGCAGTTCTTC.

V and J are TRBV7-2 and TRBJ2-1; D ambiguous. Trimming stripped 1 base from V and 5 bases from J, with 9 bases between. There are 14 residues in the CDR3. The germline V gene encodes CDR1 SGHTA and CDR2 FQGNSA. CDR3 amino acids: CASSLVARDNEQFF. CDR3 coding DNA: TGTGCCAGCAGCTTAGTTGCTAGGGACAATGAGCAGTTCTTC.

This rearrangement joins TRBV7-3 to TRBJ2-2; D gene uncertain. CDR3 length equals 14 residues. With 7 bases removed from V and 1 base from J, the gap between germline ends came to 10 bases. The V gene's germline CDR1 is SGHTA and CDR2 FQGTGA. As DNA, the CDR3 is TGTGCCAGCAACCTTGGCCGGAACACCGGGGAGCTGTTTTTT. This translates into CASNLGRNTGELFF.

The rearrangement joins TRBV6-2 or TRBV6-3 to TRBJ2-5; D unclear. V was shortened by 0 bases and J by 7 bases, with 12 bases between the two germline ends. Germline-derived CDR1 and CDR2 are MNHEY and SVGEGT. CDR3 size: 14 residues. This CDR3 reads CASSYSAVVLTQYF. DNA for the CDR3: TGTGCCAGCAGTTACTCGGCGGTGGTTCTGACCCAGTACTTC.

This clonotype was detected ten times or more. The chain joins TRBV5-8 to TRBJ1-4, with a weak D call TRBD1 (5 bases). V was pared by 3 bases and J by 8 bases, with 20 bases between. Germline V CDR1 and CDR2: SGHTS, YDEGEE. The CDR3 contains 16 residues. The DNA for the CDR3 is TGTGCCAGCAGCTCAAGCCGGGGCACTCTAGGAGAAAAACTGTTTTTT. This encodes CASSSSRGTLGEKLFF.

The chain is built from TRBV12-3 or TRBV12-4 and TRBJ1-4, with D perhaps TRBD1 (5 bases). Trimming took 7 bases from V and 8 from J, leaving 17 bases between them. The length of the CDR3 is 14 residues. Here the CDR3 DNA reads TGTGCCAGCACGTACTCAGGGTTGGGGGAAAAACTGTTTTTT. Translation: CASTYSGLGEKLFF.

This clonotype turned up a few times. The J gene is TRBJ1-1, the V gene TRBV5-1; 9 nucleotides align to TRBD1. Trimming at V came to 6 bases and at J to 2 bases, leaving 17 bases not matched to a gene. This CDR3 spans 18 amino acids. Germline-derived CDR1 and CDR2 are SGHRS and YFSETQ. The CDR3 nucleotides read TGCGCCAGCAACCCGGGACAGGGCACAAACAGCCGTAACACTGAAGCTTTCTTT. Protein sequence: CASNPGQGTNSRNTEAFF. The full variable domain, with the rest looked up from reference TRBV5-1 and TRBJ1-1, is KAGVTQTPRYLIKTRGQQVTLSCSPISGHRSVSWYQQTPGQGLQFLFEYFSETQRNKGNFPGRFSGRQFSNSRSEMNVSTLELGDSALYLCASNPGQGTNSRNTEAFFGQGTRLTVV.

The V call is TRBV29-1, the J call TRBJ1-2; 9 nucleotides line up with TRBD1. The CDR3 extends over 15 amino acids. V shed 5 bases and J 8 bases; nucleotides not matched to a gene: 15. In germline, CDR1 is SQVTM, CDR2 ANQGSEA. For the CDR3, the DNA is TGCAGCGTTTCGGACAGGGGTCTTTTTGTATGCGGCTACACCTTC. This translates into CSVSDRGLFVCGYTF.

J is TRBJ1-4 and V is TRBV5-1, with 10 bases lining up with TRBD1. The CDR3 is 15 amino acids. Germline V gene sequence: CDR1 SGHRS, CDR2 YFSETQ. The V gene end was trimmed by 3 bases and the J gene end by 5 bases; junction bases not matched to a gene: 4. This CDR3 is CASSSAGQGNEKLFF. The CDR3 region has the DNA TGCGCCAGCAGCTCGGCGGGACAGGGGAATGAAAAACTGTTTTTT.